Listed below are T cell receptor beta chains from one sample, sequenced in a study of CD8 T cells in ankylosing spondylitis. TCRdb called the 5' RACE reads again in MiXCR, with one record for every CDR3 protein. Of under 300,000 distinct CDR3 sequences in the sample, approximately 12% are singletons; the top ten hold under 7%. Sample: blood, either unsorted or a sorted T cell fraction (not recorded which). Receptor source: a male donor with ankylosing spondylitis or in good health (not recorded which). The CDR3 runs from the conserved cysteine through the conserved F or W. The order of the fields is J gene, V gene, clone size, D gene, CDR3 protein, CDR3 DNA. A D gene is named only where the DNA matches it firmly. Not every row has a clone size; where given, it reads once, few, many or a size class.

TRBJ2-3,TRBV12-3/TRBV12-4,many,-,CASRGLDTQYF,TGTGCCAGCCGGGGTCTCGATACGCAGTATTTT
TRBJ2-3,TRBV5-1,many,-,CASSPTTQVDTQYF,TGCGCCAGCAGCCCCACCACACAGGTCGATACGCAGTATTTT
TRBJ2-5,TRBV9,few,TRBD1,CASSAPIDRASETQYF,TGTGCCAGCAGCGCTCCAATAGACAGGGCATCAGAGACCCAGTACTTC
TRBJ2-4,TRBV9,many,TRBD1,CASSLEAGGAVKNIQYF,TGTGCCAGCAGCTTAGAAGCAGGGGGCGCTGTCAAAAACATTCAGTACTTC
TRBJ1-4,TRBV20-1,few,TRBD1,CSAMGQGGEKLFF,TGCAGTGCTATGGGACAGGGTGGTGAAAAACTGTTTTTT
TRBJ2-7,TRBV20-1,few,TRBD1,CSARGSDRRYEQYF,TGCAGTGCTAGAGGCTCGGACAGGAGGTACGAGCAGTACTTC
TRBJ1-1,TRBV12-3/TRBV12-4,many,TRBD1,CASSQGVNTEAFF,TGTGCCAGCAGCCAGGGGGTGAACACTGAAGCTTTCTTT
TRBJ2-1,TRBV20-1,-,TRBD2,CSARFSGRAGNEQFF,TGCAGTGCTAGGTTTAGCGGGAGGGCCGGAAATGAGCAGTTCTTC
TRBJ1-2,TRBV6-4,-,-,CASSDGGNHYGYTF,TGTGCCAGCAGTGACGGCGGCAACCACTATGGCTACACCTTC
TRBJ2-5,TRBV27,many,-,CAMKGETQYF,TGTGCCATGAAGGGGGAGACCCAGTACTTC
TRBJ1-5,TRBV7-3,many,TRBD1,CASILPILTGQGDQPQHF,TGTGCCAGCATACTCCCGATCCTAACGGGACAGGGTGATCAGCCCCAGCATTTT
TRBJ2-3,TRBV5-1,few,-,CASGDPGDSTDTQYF,TGCGCCAGCGGTGACCCAGGGGACAGCACAGATACGCAGTATTTT
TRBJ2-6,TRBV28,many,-,CASSDPSSGANVLTF,TGTGCCAGCAGTGATCCCAGCTCTGGGGCCAACGTCCTGACTTTC
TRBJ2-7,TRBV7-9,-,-,CASSSNLPRDEQYF,TGTGCCAGCAGCTCGAATCTCCCTCGAGACGAGCAGTACTTC
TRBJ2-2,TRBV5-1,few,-,CASSLSVAEPNTGELFF,TGCGCCAGCAGCTTGAGTGTGGCCGAACCAAACACCGGGGAGCTGTTTTTT
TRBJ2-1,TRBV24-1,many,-,CATSDTDPRHNEQFF,TGTGCCACCAGTGACACGGATCCCCGGCACAATGAGCAGTTCTTC
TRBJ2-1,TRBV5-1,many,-,CASSFGTPIGWAPFF,TGCGCCAGCAGCTTCGGGACCCCAATCGGGTGGGCTCCGTTCTTC
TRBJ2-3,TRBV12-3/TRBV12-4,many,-,CASSRREFTDTQYF,TGTGCCAGCAGTCGAAGGGAATTCACAGATACGCAGTATTTT
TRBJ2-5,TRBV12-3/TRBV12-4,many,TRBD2,CASAKGGARYQETQYF,TGTGCCAGCGCAAAGGGAGGGGCGAGATACCAAGAGACCCAGTACTTC
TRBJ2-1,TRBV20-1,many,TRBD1,CSARVGTGARNEQFF,TGCAGTGCTAGAGTCGGGACAGGGGCTCGGAATGAGCAGTTCTTC
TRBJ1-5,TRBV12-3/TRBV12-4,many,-,CASSSGVVAASNQPQHF,TGTGCCAGCAGTTCAGGGGTGGTAGCAGCAAGCAATCAGCCCCAGCATTTT
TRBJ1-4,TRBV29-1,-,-,CSVVRGEKLFF,TGCAGCGTTGTCCGAGGAGAAAAACTGTTTTTT
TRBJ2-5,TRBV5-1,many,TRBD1,CASRDSFQETQYF,TGCGCCAGCCGGGACAGCTTTCAAGAGACCCAGTACTTC
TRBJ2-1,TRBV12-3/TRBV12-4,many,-,CASSFLHEQFF,TGTGCCAGCAGTTTTCTTCATGAGCAGTTCTTC
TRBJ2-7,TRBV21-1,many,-,CASSTLTYEQYF,TGTGCCAGCAGCACCCTGACCTACGAGCAGTACTTC
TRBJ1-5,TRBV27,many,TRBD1,CASSASGTGGDNQPQHF,TGTGCCAGCAGTGCCTCCGGGACAGGGGGGGACAATCAGCCCCAGCATTTT
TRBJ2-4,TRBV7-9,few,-,CASTIDREFQYF,TGTGCCAGCACCATTGACCGGGAATTTCAGTACTTC
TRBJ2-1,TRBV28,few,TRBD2,CASLGLAYNEQFF,TGTGCCAGCCTAGGACTAGCGTACAATGAGCAGTTCTTC
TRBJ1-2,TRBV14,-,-,CASSQVRNYGYTF,TGTGCCAGCAGCCAAGTCAGGAACTATGGCTACACCTTC
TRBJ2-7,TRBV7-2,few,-,CASSFPKGASYEQYF,TGTGCCAGCAGCTTTCCAAAGGGTGCCTCCTACGAGCAGTACTTC
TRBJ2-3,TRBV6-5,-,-,CASSYGLGGSTDTQYF,TGTGCCAGCAGTTACGGGCTCGGGGGAAGCACAGATACGCAGTATTTT
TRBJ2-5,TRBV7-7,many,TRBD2,CASSLGLAQETQYF,TGCGCCAGCAGCTTGGGACTAGCGCAAGAGACCCAGTACTTC
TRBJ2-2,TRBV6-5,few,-,CASRLPRNTGELFF,TGTGCCAGCAGGTTACCACGGAACACCGGGGAGCTGTTTTTT
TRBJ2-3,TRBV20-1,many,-,CSARRPGSDTQYF,TGCAGTGCTAGAAGGCCGGGTTCGGATACGCAGTATTTT
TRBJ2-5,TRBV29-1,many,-,CSVEAGETQYF,TGCAGCGTTGAAGCAGGGGAGACCCAGTACTTC
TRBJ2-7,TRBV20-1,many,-,CSASSILPPYEQYF,TGCAGTGCTTCCTCTATTCTCCCCCCCTACGAGCAGTACTTC
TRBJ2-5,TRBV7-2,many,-,CASSLARGSETQYF,TGTGCCAGCAGCTTAGCGCGGGGTTCGGAGACCCAGTACTTC
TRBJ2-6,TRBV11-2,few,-,CASSLFSGANVLTF,TGTGCCAGCAGCTTATTCTCTGGTGCCAACGTCCTGACTTTC
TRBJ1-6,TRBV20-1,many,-,CSARDANSPLHF,TGCAGTGCTAGAGATGCGAATTCACCCCTCCACTTT
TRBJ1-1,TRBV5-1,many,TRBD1,CASSAGQGANTEAFF,TGCGCCAGCAGCGCAGGACAGGGGGCGAACACTGAAGCTTTCTTT
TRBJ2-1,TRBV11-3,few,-,CASSLSPLTANEQFF,TGTGCCAGCAGCTTATCCCCTCTAACTGCCAATGAGCAGTTCTTC
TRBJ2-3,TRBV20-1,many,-,CSVEASTDTQYF,TGCAGTGTCGAAGCCAGCACAGATACGCAGTATTTT
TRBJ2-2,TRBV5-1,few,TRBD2,CASSSYLATSAYTGELFF,TGCGCCAGCAGCTCCTACCTCGCGACTAGCGCCTACACCGGGGAGCTGTTTTTT
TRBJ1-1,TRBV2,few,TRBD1,CAGRRDSGTEAFF,TGTGCCGGAAGACGGGACAGTGGGACTGAAGCTTTCTTT
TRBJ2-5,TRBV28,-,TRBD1,CASSLPRTGGVETQYF,TGTGCCAGCAGTTTACCTCGGACAGGGGGAGTGGAGACCCAGTACTTC
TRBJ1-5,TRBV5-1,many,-,CASSRYPGEQPQHF,TGCGCCAGCAGCCGATACCCGGGGGAGCAGCCCCAGCATTTT
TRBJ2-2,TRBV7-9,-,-,CASSLGVLGEETGELFF,TGTGCCAGCAGCTTAGGCGTCCTAGGGGAGGAGACCGGGGAGCTGTTTTTT